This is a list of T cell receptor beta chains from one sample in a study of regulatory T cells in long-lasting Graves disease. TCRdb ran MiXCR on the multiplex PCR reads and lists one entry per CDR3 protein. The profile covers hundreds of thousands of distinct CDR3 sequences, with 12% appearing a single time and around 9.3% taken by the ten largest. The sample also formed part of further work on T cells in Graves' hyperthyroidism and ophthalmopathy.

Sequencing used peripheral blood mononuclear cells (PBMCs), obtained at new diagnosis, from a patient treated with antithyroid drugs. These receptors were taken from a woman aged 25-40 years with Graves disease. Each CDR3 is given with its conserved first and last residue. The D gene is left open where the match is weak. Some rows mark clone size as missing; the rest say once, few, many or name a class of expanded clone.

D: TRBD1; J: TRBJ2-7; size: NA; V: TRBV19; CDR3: CASSAGQGSKYEQYF; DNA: TGTGCCAGTAGTGCTGGACAGGGGAGTAAATACGAGCAGTACTTC
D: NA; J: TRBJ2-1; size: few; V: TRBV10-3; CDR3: CAISAREWDNEQFF; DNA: TGTGCCATCAGTGCTCGGGAGTGGGACAATGAGCAGTTCTTC
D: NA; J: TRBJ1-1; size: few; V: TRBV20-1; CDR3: CSARRAGQDTEAFF; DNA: TGCAGTGCTAGAAGGGCAGGCCAAGACACTGAAGCTTTCTTT
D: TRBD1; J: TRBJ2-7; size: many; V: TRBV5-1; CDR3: CASSLGDSASYEQYF; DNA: TGCGCCAGCAGCTTGGGGGACAGCGCTTCCTACGAGCAGTACTTC
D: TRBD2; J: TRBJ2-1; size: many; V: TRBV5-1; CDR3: CASSFGLAGGENEQFF; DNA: TGCGCCAGCAGCTTTGGACTAGCGGGAGGAGAAAATGAGCAGTTCTTC
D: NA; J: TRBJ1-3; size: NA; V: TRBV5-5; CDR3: CASSLGVTVSSGNTIYF; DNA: TGTGCCAGCAGCTTGGGGGTAACAGTAAGCTCTGGAAACACCATATATTTT
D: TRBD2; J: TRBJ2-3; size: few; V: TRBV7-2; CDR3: CASSWAAGETDTQYF; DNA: TGTGCCAGCAGCTGGGCGGCGGGAGAAACAGATACGCAGTATTTT
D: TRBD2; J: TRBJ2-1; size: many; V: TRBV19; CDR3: CASSISTSGTSYNEQFF; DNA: TGTGCCAGTAGTATTTCAACTAGCGGGACCTCCTACAATGAGCAGTTCTTC
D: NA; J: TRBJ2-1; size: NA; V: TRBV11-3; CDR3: CASSSDPYNEQFF; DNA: TGTGCCAGCAGCTCGGACCCCTACAATGAGCAGTTCTTC
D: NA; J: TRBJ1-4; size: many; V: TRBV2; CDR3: CASSPYGEEKLFF; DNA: TGTGCCAGCAGTCCTTACGGGGAAGAAAAACTGTTTTTT
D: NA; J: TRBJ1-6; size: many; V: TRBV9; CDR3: CASSAGGISPLHF; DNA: TGTGCCAGCAGCGCCGGGGGGATTTCACCCCTCCACTTT
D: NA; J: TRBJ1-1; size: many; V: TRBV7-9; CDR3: CASSLASGTEEQMNTEAFF; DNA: TGTGCCAGCAGCTTAGCGAGCGGGACGGAGGAACAAATGAACACTGAAGCTTTCTTT
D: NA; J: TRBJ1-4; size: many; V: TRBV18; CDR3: CASSPLTGEKLFF; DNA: TGTGCCAGCTCACCGCTGACCGGGGAAAAACTGTTTTTT
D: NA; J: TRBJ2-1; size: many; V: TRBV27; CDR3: CASSFRDRPYNEQFF; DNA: TGTGCCAGCAGTTTCCGGGACCGCCCCTACAATGAGCAGTTCTTC
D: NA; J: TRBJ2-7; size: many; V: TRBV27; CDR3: CASSFAATYEQYF; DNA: TGTGCCAGCAGTTTCGCAGCCACCTACGAGCAGTACTTC
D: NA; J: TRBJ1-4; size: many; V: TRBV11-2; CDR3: CASSLDPSGLRGEKLFF; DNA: TGTGCCAGCAGCTTAGACCCGTCAGGCCTTCGTGGTGAAAAACTGTTTTTT
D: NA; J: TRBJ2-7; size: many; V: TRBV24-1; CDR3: CATTLGRRFYEQYF; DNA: TGTGCCACCACCTTAGGCCGGCGATTCTACGAGCAGTACTTC
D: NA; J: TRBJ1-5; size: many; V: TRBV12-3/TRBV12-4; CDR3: CASSRMGRSNQPQHF; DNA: TGTGCCAGCAGCCGGATGGGACGGTCCAATCAGCCCCAGCATTTT
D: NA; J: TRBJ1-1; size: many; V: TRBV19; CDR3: CASSRGTHNTEAFF; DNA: TGTGCCAGTAGCCGCGGGACACACAACACTGAAGCTTTCTTT
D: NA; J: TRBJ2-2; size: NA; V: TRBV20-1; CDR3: CSARVGETNTGELFF; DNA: TGCAGTGCTAGAGTCGGCGAGACGAACACCGGGGAGCTGTTTTTT
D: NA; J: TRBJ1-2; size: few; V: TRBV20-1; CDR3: CSAPGEEDYGYTF; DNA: TGCAGCGCCCCTGGCGAGGAAGACTATGGCTACACCTTC
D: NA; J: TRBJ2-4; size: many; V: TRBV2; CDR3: CASFKLGRTENIQYF; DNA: TGTGCCAGCTTCAAACTGGGACGGACGGAAAACATTCAGTACTTC
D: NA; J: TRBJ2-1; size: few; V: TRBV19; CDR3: CASSITSWGNEQFF; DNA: TGTGCCAGTAGTATAACTAGCTGGGGGAATGAGCAGTTCTTC
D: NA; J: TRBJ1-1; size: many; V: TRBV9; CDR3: CASSVAGLGTEAFF; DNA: TGTGCCAGCAGCGTAGCAGGGTTGGGAACTGAAGCTTTCTTT
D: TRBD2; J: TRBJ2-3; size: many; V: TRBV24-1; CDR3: CATSDFRTSGSTDTQYF; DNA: TGTGCCACCAGTGATTTTAGGACTAGCGGGAGCACAGATACGCAGTATTTT
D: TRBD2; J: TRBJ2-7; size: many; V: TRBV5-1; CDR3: CASSPSSGSLSGYEQYF; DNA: TGCGCCAGCAGCCCTTCGAGCGGGAGTCTATCCGGGTACGAGCAGTACTTC
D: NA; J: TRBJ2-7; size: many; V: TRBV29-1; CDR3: CSVRLDSYEQYF; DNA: TGCAGCGTTCGACTCGACAGCTACGAGCAGTACTTC
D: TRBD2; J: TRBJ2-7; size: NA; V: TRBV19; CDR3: CASSYLAGASYEQYF; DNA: TGTGCCAGTAGTTATCTAGCGGGAGCCTCCTACGAGCAGTACTTC
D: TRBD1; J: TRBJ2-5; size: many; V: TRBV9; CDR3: CASSVEATGGETQYF; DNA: TGTGCCAGCAGCGTAGAAGCAACAGGGGGAGAGACCCAGTACTTC
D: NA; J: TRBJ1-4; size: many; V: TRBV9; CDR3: CASSSLQGGNEKLFF; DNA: TGTGCCAGCAGCTCTTTGCAGGGAGGTAATGAAAAACTGTTTTTT
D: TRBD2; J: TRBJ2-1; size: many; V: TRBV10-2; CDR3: CASKGKRTSVYNEQFF; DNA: TGCGCCAGCAAAGGTAAAAGGACTAGTGTCTACAATGAGCAGTTCTTC
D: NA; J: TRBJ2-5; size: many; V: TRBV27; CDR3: CASSWGGGAQETQYF; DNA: TGTGCCAGCAGTTGGGGGGGGGGGGCGCAAGAGACCCAGTACTTC
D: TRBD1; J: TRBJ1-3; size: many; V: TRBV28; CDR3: CASSLWGQQIYSGNTIYF; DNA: TGTGCCAGCAGTTTATGGGGACAGCAAATCTACTCTGGAAACACCATATATTTT
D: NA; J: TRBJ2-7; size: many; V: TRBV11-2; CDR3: CASSLVMRERDVYEQYF; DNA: TGTGCCAGCAGCTTAGTTATGAGGGAAAGGGATGTCTACGAGCAGTACTTC
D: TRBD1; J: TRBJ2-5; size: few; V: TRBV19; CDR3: CASSIFGSGGVETQYF; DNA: TGTGCCAGTAGTATATTTGGGTCAGGGGGTGTGGAGACCCAGTACTTC
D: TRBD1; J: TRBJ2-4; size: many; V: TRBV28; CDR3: CASWGQAIAKNIQYF; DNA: TGTGCCAGCTGGGGACAGGCAATAGCCAAAAACATTCAGTACTTC
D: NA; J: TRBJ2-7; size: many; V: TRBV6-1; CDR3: CASSHLRDSVYEQYF; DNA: TGTGCCAGCAGCCATCTCCGGGACTCTGTCTACGAGCAGTACTTC
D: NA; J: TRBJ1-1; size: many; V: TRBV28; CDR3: CASSFPGSEVTEAFF; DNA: TGTGCCAGCAGTTTCCCAGGGTCGGAAGTCACTGAAGCTTTCTTT
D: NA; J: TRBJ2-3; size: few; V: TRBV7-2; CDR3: CASSLVVSGPASTDTQYF; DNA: TGTGCCAGCAGCTTAGTTGTATCGGGCCCTGCTAGCACAGATACGCAGTATTTT
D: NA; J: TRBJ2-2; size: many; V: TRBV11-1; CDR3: CASSLALSGTGELFF; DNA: TGTGCCAGCAGCTTAGCGCTGTCGGGGACCGGGGAGCTGTTTTTT
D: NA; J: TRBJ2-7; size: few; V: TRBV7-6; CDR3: CASSHGTQNSYEQYF; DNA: TGTGCCAGCAGCCACGGGACTCAAAACTCCTACGAGCAGTACTTC
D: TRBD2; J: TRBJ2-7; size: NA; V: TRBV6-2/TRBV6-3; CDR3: CASSFSRGAYEQYF; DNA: TGTGCCAGCAGTTTTTCCCGGGGGGCCTACGAGCAGTACTTC